This T cell receptor (beta chain) comes out of a study of PD-L1 blockade in urothelial cancer. Study overall: Male sex and bladder-origin urothelial cancer characterized about 85% of the roughly 29 patients.

Germline V lookup: CDR1 SGHAT, CDR2 FQNNGV. This CDR3 contains 15 residues. Unmatched junction bases numbered 7, after V lost 2 bases and J lost 5 bases. Sampling of each patient yielded between 1 and 8 specimens, collected pretreatment and on-treatment. TCRdb's copy holds only in-frame clones and misses some; the assay was immunoSEQ multiplex PCR. The table shows about 72,000 clones, with approximately 81% occurring only once. The chain has TRBV11-2 and TRBJ2-3, with TRBD2 matching 7 bases. The specimen comprised PBMCs, sampled around atezolizumab (anti-PD-L1) treatment. This clonotype was sampled from a man aged 70 or older with urothelial cancer. This CDR3 is CASSLYGRAVDTQYF. In nucleotides, the CDR3 is TGTGCCAGCAGCTTATATGGGAGGGCCGTAGATACGCAGTATTTT.